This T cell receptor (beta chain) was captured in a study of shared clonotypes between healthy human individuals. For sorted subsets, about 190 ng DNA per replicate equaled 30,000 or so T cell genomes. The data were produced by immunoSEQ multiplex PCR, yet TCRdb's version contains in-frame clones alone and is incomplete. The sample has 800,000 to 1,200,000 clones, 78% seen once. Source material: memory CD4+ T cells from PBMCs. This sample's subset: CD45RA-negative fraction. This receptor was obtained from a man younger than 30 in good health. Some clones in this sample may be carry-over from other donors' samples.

CDR3 protein: CASTGDGYEQYF. Here the CDR3 DNA reads TGTGCCAGCACAGGGGATGGGTACGAGCAGTACTTC. The chain employs TRBV2 and TRBJ2-7; D is perhaps TRBD1 (6 bases). Trimming took off 7 bases at V and 4 bases at J, with 11 bases between the two ends. CDR3 length: 12 residues. Germline V lookup: CDR1 SNHLY, CDR2 FYNNEI.